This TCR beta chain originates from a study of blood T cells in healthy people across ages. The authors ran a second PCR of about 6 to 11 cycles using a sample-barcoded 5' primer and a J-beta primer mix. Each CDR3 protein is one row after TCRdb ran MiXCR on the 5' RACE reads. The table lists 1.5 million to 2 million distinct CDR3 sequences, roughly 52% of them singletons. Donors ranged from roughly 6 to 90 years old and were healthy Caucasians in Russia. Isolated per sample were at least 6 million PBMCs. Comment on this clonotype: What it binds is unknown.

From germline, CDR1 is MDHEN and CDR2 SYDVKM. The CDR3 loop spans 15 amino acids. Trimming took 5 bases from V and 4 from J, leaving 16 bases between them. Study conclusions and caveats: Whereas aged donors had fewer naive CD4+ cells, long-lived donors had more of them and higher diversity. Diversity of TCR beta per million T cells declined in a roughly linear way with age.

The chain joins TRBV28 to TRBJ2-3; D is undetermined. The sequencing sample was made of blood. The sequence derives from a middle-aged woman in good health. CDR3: CASSLESIRADTQYF. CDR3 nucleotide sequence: TGTGCCAGCAGTCTAGAGTCCATACGCGCAGATACGCAGTATTTT.